The 32 T cell receptor beta chains listed next were all sequenced from one sample in a study of PD-L1 blockade in urothelial cancer. Sample time point: pretreatment peripheral blood. TCRdb's table, derived via immunoSEQ multiplex PCR, lists solely in-frame clones and lacks some. The sample gives about 49,000 clones, 79% of which show up once; more than 9% is in the top ten. The sample in question was PBMCs, obtained around atezolizumab (anti-PD-L1) treatment. Receptor source: a man in his 70s with urothelial cancer.

The V and J genes are TRBV5-1 and TRBJ2-2, with D perhaps TRBD1 (5 bases). Germline CDR1 and CDR2: SGHRS and YFSETQ. CDR3 size: 14 residues. Trimming shortened V by 5 bases and J by 2 bases, and 10 bases separated the two germline ends. This CDR3 is CASSQDRNTGELFF. DNA for the CDR3: TGCGCCAGCAGTCAAGACAGAAACACCGGGGAGCTGTTTTTT.

The chain couples TRBV5-1 to TRBJ1-3, with 7 bases fitting TRBD1. CDR3 length: 15 amino acids. Germline trimming cut 6 bases from V and 2 bases from J; bases unmatched to any gene: 8. The germline V gene has CDR1 SGHRS and CDR2 YFSETQ. The CDR3 DNA sequence: TGCGCCAGCACCCCGACAGGGAACCCTGGAAACACCATATATTTT. Its translation: CASTPTGNPGNTIYF. Full variable domain (outside the CDR3, taken from reference TRBV5-1 and TRBJ1-3): KAGVTQTPRYLIKTRGQQVTLSCSPISGHRSVSWYQQTPGQGLQFLFEYFSETQRNKGNFPGRFSGRQFSNSRSEMNVSTLELGDSALYLCASTPTGNPGNTIYFGEGSWLTVV.

This CDR3 is CASSREAYEQYF. The CDR3, as DNA: TGTGCCAGCAGCCGGGAAGCCTACGAGCAGTACTTC. V usage is TRBV2 and J usage is TRBJ2-7; tentative D call: TRBD2 (5 bases). Germline loops: CDR1 SNHLY, CDR2 FYNNEI. V lost 6 bases and J 2 bases, leaving 8 bases between the germline ends. The CDR3 is 12 amino acids. Looking up the rest from reference TRBV2 and TRBJ2-7 gives the full variable domain: EPEVTQTPSHQVTQMGQEVILRCVPISNHLYFYWYRQILGQKVEFLVSFYNNEISEKSEIFDDQFSVERPDGSNFTLKIRSTKLEDSAMYFCASSREAYEQYFGPGTRLTVT.

This rearrangement joins TRBV19 to TRBJ2-3; D remains ambiguous. This CDR3 is built from 13 residues. Germline CDR1 reads LNHDA; CDR2 reads SQIVND (reference sequence). V lost 5 bases, J lost 4 bases, and 10 bases lay in between. In DNA form, the CDR3 reads TGTGCCAGTAGTTCTAGTCGTTCAGATACGCAGTATTTT. Its protein product is CASSSSRSDTQYF.

This rearrangement joins TRBV28 to TRBJ2-1; possibly TRBD2 for D (5 bases). Trimming shortened V by 7 bases and J by 10 bases, and 17 bases separated the two germline ends. The CDR3 length is 13 residues. Germline V gives CDR1 MDHEN, CDR2 SYDVKM. The CDR3, as DNA: TGTGCCAGCACCGACTATCTCGTCGACGAGCAGTTCTTC. Residues: CASTDYLVDEQFF.

The chain employs TRBV7-9 and TRBJ2-7; D is possibly TRBD1 (6 bases). V was clipped by 5 bases and J by 2 bases, with 13 bases between them. Germline assignment: CDR1 SEHNR and CDR2 FQNEAQ (reference sequence). The CDR3 runs 14 residues. As DNA, the CDR3 is TGTGCCAGCAGCCCACGGACAGATGCCTACGAGCAGTACTTC. Its translation is CASSPRTDAYEQYF.

CDR3 DNA: TGTGCCAGCTCACCACTCCCCCGGGAGACCAATGAGCAGTTCTTC. This translates into CASSPLPRETNEQFF. V usage is TRBV18 and J usage is TRBJ2-1; tentative D call: TRBD2 (6 bases). V was cut by 1 base and J by 6 bases, with 13 bases left in between. The CDR3 runs to 15 residues. Germline values: CDR1 KGHSH, CDR2 LQKENI.

This clone has more than one count but fewer than ten. The chain is built from TRBV4-1 and TRBJ2-7, with 8 bases that match TRBD1. Germline V gene lookup returns CDR1 MGHRA and CDR2 YSYEKL. The CDR3 sequence is 17 residues long. The trim removed 0 bases at V and 4 bases at J, leaving 11 bases unmatched. The CDR3 region is CASSQDQIINRGYEQYF. CDR3 nucleotides: TGCGCCAGCAGCCAAGATCAGATTATTAACAGGGGGTACGAGCAGTACTTC.

The chain recombines TRBV28 with TRBJ2-7, with a tentative D call TRBD1 (5 bases). Germline V gives CDR1 MDHEN, CDR2 SYDVKM. Trimming took 4 bases from V and 4 from J, leaving 17 bases between them. The CDR3 length is 15 residues. CDR3 region: CASSSPRAGSYEQYF. In nucleotides, the CDR3 is TGTGCCAGCAGTTCGCCAAGGGCAGGGTCTTACGAGCAGTACTTC.

The chain links TRBV4-1 to TRBJ2-1, with 8 bases matching TRBD2. CDR1 and CDR2 (germline): MGHRA, YSYEKL. With 5 bases clipped from V and 7 bases from J, the junction kept 10 bases outside the gene matches. The CDR3 spans 15 residues. The CDR3 region has the DNA TGCGCCAGCAGCTATGAAGCGGGAGTCCTAAATGAGCAGTTCTTC. Amino acids: CASSYEAGVLNEQFF.

This clone is a singleton in its sample. The J gene is TRBJ1-5, the V gene TRBV18; 9 nucleotides agree with TRBD1. Per the germline V gene, CDR1 is KGHSH and CDR2 is LQKENI. This CDR3 has 15 amino acids. Losses at the gene ends were 3 bases for V and 4 bases for J; bases not matched to a gene: 4. For the CDR3, the DNA is TGTGCCAGCTCACCGACAGGACAGGGGAATCAGCCCCAGCATTTT. The encoded protein is CASSPTGQGNQPQHF.

The genes are TRBV30 and TRBJ2-2; TRBD2 matches 13 bases. The J segment lost 8 bases and the V segment lost 2 bases, leaving 8 bases of the junction unmatched. The CDR3 has 16 residues. Germline V gives CDR1 GTSNPN, CDR2 SVGIG (reference sequence). The CDR3 loop reads CAWSPGTSGILGELFF. The CDR3 nucleotides read TGTGCCTGGAGTCCTGGGACTAGCGGGATCCTGGGGGAGCTGTTTTTT.

The genes are TRBV11-3 and TRBJ2-3; weak D call: TRBD2 (6 bases). The CDR3 runs to 14 residues. V lost 7 bases and J lost 6, with 17 bases in between. Germline assignment: CDR1 SGHNT and CDR2 YENEEA. The CDR3 DNA reads TGTGCCAGCACCCAGAGTACGGAGGGCGATACGCAGTATTTT. It is translated as CASTQSTEGDTQYF.

The V gene is TRBV18, the J gene TRBJ2-2; perhaps TRBD1 as D (5 bases). The CDR3 totals 15 residues. Deletions cut 6 bases from V and 2 bases from J, with 13 bases between. The V gene's germline CDR1 is KGHSH and CDR2 LQKENI. The CDR3 DNA follows: TGTGCCAGCTCCGAGACACAGGCCAACACCGGGGAGCTGTTTTTT. Amino acid sequence: CASSETQANTGELFF.

This chain joins TRBV19 and TRBJ2-5, with D possibly TRBD2 on 5 matching bases. Trimming took 4 bases from V and 7 from J, leaving 16 bases between them. The CDR3 is 14 amino acids. In germline, CDR1 is LNHDA, CDR2 SQIVND (reference sequence). The CDR3 DNA sequence: TGTGCCAGTAGTAGGATGGACGCCGCGGGGACCCAGTACTTC. Amino acids: CASSRMDAAGTQYF.

This chain joins TRBV10-3 and TRBJ2-7; 7 bases map to TRBD1. The V segment lost 4 bases and the J segment 2 bases; nucleotides outside the gene matches: 2. The V gene's germline CDR1 is ENHRY and CDR2 SYGVKD. The CDR3 is made up of 13 amino acids. In DNA form, the CDR3 reads TGTGCCATCAGTGGAGGGGGCCCCTACGAGCAGTACTTC. Amino acid sequence: CAISGGGPYEQYF.

The chain recombines TRBV5-8 with TRBJ1-5, with D perhaps TRBD1 (6 bases). Deletions cut 0 bases from V and 6 bases from J, with 13 bases between. This CDR3 region has 15 residues. From germline, CDR1 is SGHTS and CDR2 YDEGEE. In DNA form, the CDR3 reads TGTGCCAGCAGCTTGGAGGTAGGGACAATTCAGCCCCAGCATTTT. Translating it yields CASSLEVGTIQPQHF.

This chain joins TRBV2 and TRBJ2-1, with D possibly matching TRBD2 (5 bases). Germline V gene data show CDR1 as SNHLY and CDR2 as FYNNEI. CDR3 length: 16 residues. V was shortened by 6 bases and J by 10 bases, with 25 bases between the two germline ends. CDR3 bases: TGTGCCAGCAGCCCAACTTTTACGGGGTCCTTTCGGGAGCAGTTCTTC. Residues: CASSPTFTGSFREQFF.

The rearrangement joins TRBV9 to TRBJ2-3, with 11 bases matching TRBD2. Germline V gene data show CDR1 as SGDLS and CDR2 as YYNGEE. Unmatched junction bases numbered 17, after V lost 6 bases and J lost 2 bases. The CDR3 is made up of 19 amino acids. This chain's CDR3 is CASTRTVKPGLAATDTQYF. The CDR3 DNA reads TGTGCCAGCACCCGGACCGTTAAACCGGGACTAGCGGCCACAGATACGCAGTATTTT.

The J gene is TRBJ1-1, the V gene TRBV19, with D perhaps matching TRBD1 (6 bases). The CDR3 extends over 18 amino acids. V shed 3 bases and J shed 0 bases, with 20 bases lying between them. Germline CDR1 and CDR2: LNHDA and SQIVND (reference sequence). Here the CDR3 DNA reads TGTGCCAGTAGTATGGGGACACTGGAGAATTACATGAACACTGAAGCTTTCTTT. Encoded protein: CASSMGTLENYMNTEAFF.

V gene TRBV30 combines with J gene TRBJ2-2; 8 bases line up with TRBD1. CDR3 length: 15 amino acids. The V and J ends lost 6 bases and 8 bases, in that order; junction bases with no gene match: 14. The germline V gene encodes CDR1 GTSNPN and CDR2 SVGIG (reference sequence). The CDR3 sequence: CACPPTGEVFGELFF. The CDR3 DNA reads as TGTGCCTGCCCCCCGACAGGGGAAGTATTTGGGGAGCTGTTTTTT.

The V call is TRBV7-2, the J call TRBJ1-3; 7 nucleotides match TRBD1. The V gene's germline CDR1 is SGHTA and CDR2 FQGNSA. The CDR3 runs 15 residues. With V trimmed by 1 base and J by 2 bases, 2 bases remained unmatched. CDR3 residues: CASSLEGAPGNTIYF. CDR3 in DNA: TGTGCCAGCAGCTTAGAGGGGGCCCCTGGAAACACCATATATTTT. The variable domain in full, with the rest retrieved from reference TRBV7-2 and TRBJ1-3, is GAGVSQSPSNKVTEKGKDVELRCDPISGHTALYWYRQSLGQGLEFLIYFQGNSAPDKSGLPSDRFSAERTGGSVSTLTIQRTQQEDSAVYLCASSLEGAPGNTIYFGEGSWLTVV.

The rearrangement joins TRBV6-1 to TRBJ2-1, with 11 positions matching TRBD2. The CDR3 is 15 residues long. Trimming removed 5 bases from V and 7 bases from J; junction bases left unmatched: 7. CDR1 is MNHNS and CDR2 is SASEGT in the germline V gene. CDR3 nucleotides: TGTGCCAGCAGTCCCCTAGCGGGAGGCCCTAATGAGCAGTTCTTC. Translating gives CASSPLAGGPNEQFF.

The CDR3 DNA reads as TGCGCCAGCAGCTTTGGACTAGCGGGAGATACGCAGTATTTT. This gives the protein CASSFGLAGDTQYF. V and J are TRBV5-1 and TRBJ2-3, with TRBD2 identical over 11 bases. The CDR3 has 14 amino acids. The germline gives CDR1 SGHRS, CDR2 YFSETQ. V was clipped by 2 bases and J by 5 bases; unmatched bases: 1. Variable domain in full (rest from reference TRBV5-1 and TRBJ2-3): KAGVTQTPRYLIKTRGQQVTLSCSPISGHRSVSWYQQTPGQGLQFLFEYFSETQRNKGNFPGRFSGRQFSNSRSEMNVSTLELGDSALYLCASSFGLAGDTQYFGPGTRLTVL.

The V gene is TRBV6-5, the J gene TRBJ2-7, with TRBD2 as a possible D gene (6 bases). The germline V and J ends were trimmed by 6 bases and 5 bases, with 17 bases remaining between them. CDR3 size: 14 residues. Looked up from germline, CDR1 is MNHEY and CDR2 is SVGAGI. The CDR3 nucleotides read TGTGCCAGCAGCCGCGGGACCCTAAGCCACGAGCAGTACTTC. Its translation is CASSRGTLSHEQYF.

The chain uses TRBV10-3 and TRBJ1-1; possible D gene TRBD1, 5 bases. Germline V gives CDR1 ENHRY, CDR2 SYGVKD. CDR3 size: 13 residues. V dropped 7 bases and J dropped 1 base, with 10 bases sitting between them. The CDR3 spells CAITSTENTEAFF. The CDR3 region has the DNA TGTGCCATCACTTCGACAGAGAACACTGAAGCTTTCTTT.

V usage is TRBV5-1 and J usage is TRBJ2-1; 12 bases are shared with TRBD2. This CDR3 comprises 17 residues. V trimming: 2 bases; J trimming: 10 bases; junction bases outside the gene matches: 13. Germline assignment: CDR1 SGHRS and CDR2 YFSETQ. The CDR3 is CASSLQTSGSGKKEQFF. The CDR3 bases are TGCGCCAGCAGCTTACAGACTAGCGGGAGTGGGAAAAAGGAGCAGTTCTTC.

This clone has more than one count but fewer than ten. The chain employs TRBV30 and TRBJ1-3; D is unresolved. CDR1 is GTSNPN and CDR2 is SVGIG in the germline V gene (reference sequence). V was clipped by 0 bases and J by 2 bases, with 2 bases between them. This CDR3 comprises 12 residues. CDR3 DNA sequence: TGTGCCTGGAGTGTCGCTGGAAACACCATATATTTT. Translated, it gives CAWSVAGNTIYF.

This chain uses TRBV5-4 with TRBJ2-1; possible D gene TRBD1, 5 bases. The germline CDR1 and CDR2 sequences are SGHNT and YYREEE (reference sequence). The CDR3 extends over 15 amino acids. V was shortened by 4 bases and J by 8 bases, with 19 bases between the two germline ends. CDR3 region: CASSAQQDVNYEQFF. CDR3 sequence (DNA): TGTGCCAGCAGCGCCCAACAGGATGTCAACTATGAGCAGTTCTTC.

The rearrangement uses TRBV7-9 and TRBJ1-4; D is unclear. Trimming took 5 bases from V and 7 from J, leaving 17 bases between them. This CDR3 spans 15 amino acids. Per the germline V gene, CDR1 is SEHNR and CDR2 is FQNEAQ (reference sequence). The CDR3 DNA follows: TGTGCCAGCAGCCCTGGTTTAGGGAGGAGTGAAAAACTGTTTTTT. This gives the protein CASSPGLGRSEKLFF.

The chain carries TRBV28 and TRBJ1-2; D might be TRBD1 (6 bases). From germline, CDR1 is MDHEN and CDR2 SYDVKM. V was pared by 5 bases and J by 7 bases, with 20 bases between. This CDR3 contains 15 residues. The CDR3 sequence is CASSVYLRGAGGYTF. The CDR3 region has the DNA TGTGCCAGCAGTGTATACCTCAGGGGCGCAGGTGGCTACACCTTC.

This sequence joins TRBV30 and TRBJ2-5, with D tentatively TRBD1 (5 bases). CDR3 length: 12 amino acids. In germline, CDR1 is GTSNPN, CDR2 SVGIG (reference sequence). Trimming shortened V by 3 bases and J by 4 bases, and 9 bases separated the two germline ends. In DNA form, the CDR3 reads TGTGCCTGGAGCGCAGGGTTAGAGACCCAGTACTTC. It encodes CAWSAGLETQYF.